This T cell receptor (beta chain) emerged from a study of T cell repertoires in cytomegalovirus infection. Overall study context: In the study, CMV epitopes included recently identified HLA-C-restricted and well-studied HLA-B-restricted ones. Overall study findings and caveats: Identification of carriers of CMV plus the relevant HLA was performed using cumulative public TCR beta family frequency. Dominating the ex vivo response were HLA-C-restricted CMV-specific TCR beta clonotypes.

Germline V CDR1 and CDR2: SQVTM, ANQGSEA. With 4 bases removed from V and 2 bases from J, the gap between germline ends came to 20 bases. CDR3 length: 16 residues. Via MiXCR, TCRdb re-called the reads, giving one row per CDR3 protein. The table lists 250,000 to 400,000 distinct CDR3 sequences, 25% of them singletons. A few counts support this clonotype. Its cognate antigen is unknown. The sequencing used cultured PBMCs, collected from culture after CMV antigen stimulation. The TCR was taken from a human donor in good health (CMV status not recorded). Some clones in this sample may be carry-over from other donors' samples. The rearrangement links TRBV29-1 to TRBJ2-5; perhaps TRBD1 as D (6 bases). CDR3 loop: CSVGVGARKHQETQYF. The CDR3 nucleotides read TGCAGCGTTGGAGTGGGGGCCAGAAAGCATCAAGAGACCCAGTACTTC. The full variable domain, completed using reference TRBV29-1 and TRBJ2-5, is SAVISQKPSRDICQRGTSLTIQCQVDSQVTMMFWYRQQPGQSLTLIATANQGSEATYESGFVIDKFPISRPNLTFSTLTVSNMSPEDSSIYLCSVGVGARKHQETQYFGPGTRLLVL.